What follows is one T cell receptor beta chain and its context. Its antigen is as yet unknown. Sequenced by immunoSEQ multiplex PCR; TCRdb stores in-frame clones only, minus some. The table includes just over 150,000 clones, 80% to 90% detected once. This sample is part of a study of T cell responses to AZD1222 COVID-19 vaccine. Study conclusions and caveats: No day 14 peak samples; only post-peak repertoires were characterized. Seropositivity was recorded at baseline in only a handful of AZD1222 recipients. Spike-spanning, vaccine-associated CD4 TCRs were dominant at 160-218 and 743-854.

V was pared by 2 bases and J by 2 bases, with 6 bases between. Per the germline V gene, CDR1 is MNHEY and CDR2 is SVGAGI. The CDR3 has 13 amino acids. This rearrangement joins TRBV6-5 to TRBJ1-1; D remains ambiguous. This TCR was recovered from an adult who had recovered from COVID-19. The sequenced sample was peripheral blood, obtained after recovery from COVID-19. The CDR3 DNA is TGTGCCAGCAGTTACCGGCTAAACACTGAAGCTTTCTTT. It translates to CASSYRLNTEAFF.